The 10 T cell receptor beta chains listed next were all sequenced from one sample in a study of blood T cell repertoires in COVID-19. Profiled with immunoSEQ multiplex PCR; TCRdb holds only in-frame clones, not every one. Among under 150,000 clones listed, 70% to 90% were seen once. The sequencing input was peripheral blood. Receptors were obtained from a woman in her 70s who had recovered from COVID-19.

The V gene is TRBV9, the J gene TRBJ1-1; 11 bases fit TRBD1. The CDR3 extends over 12 amino acids. CDR1 SGDLS and CDR2 YYNGEE come from the germline V gene. Trimming at V came to 3 bases and at J to 10 bases, leaving 2 bases not matched to a gene. The CDR3: CASSAGTGGAFF. The CDR3 DNA reads TGTGCCAGCAGCGCCGGGACAGGGGGAGCTTTCTTT.

This clone occurred a few times. The rearrangement uses TRBV29-1 and TRBJ2-7, with TRBD1 as a possible D gene (6 bases). Trimming took 4 bases from V and 4 from J, leaving 14 bases between them. The V gene's germline CDR1 is SQVTM and CDR2 ANQGSEA. The CDR3 loop spans 13 amino acids. This chain's CDR3 is CSVVAGVGYEQYF. CDR3 in DNA: TGCAGCGTTGTGGCAGGGGTAGGGTACGAGCAGTACTTC.

This chain links TRBV7-2 with TRBJ1-2; TRBD1 aligns across 7 bases. Germline V gene lookup returns CDR1 SGHTA and CDR2 FQGNSA. V was pared by 5 bases and J by 7 bases, with 10 bases of the junction left unmatched. There are 14 residues in the CDR3. CDR3 residues: CASSPGDRVGGYTF. The DNA of the CDR3 is TGTGCCAGCAGCCCGGGCGACAGGGTGGGTGGCTACACCTTC.

The V call is TRBV11-2, the J call TRBJ2-3; weak D call: TRBD2 (6 bases). V lost 5 bases to trimming and J lost 0 bases, with 9 bases between them. CDR1 and CDR2 from the germline V gene are SGHAT and FQNNGV. This CDR3 has 14 residues. CDR3 sequence (DNA): TGTGCCAGCAGCGGGGGGACTAGCACAGATACGCAGTATTTT. Amino acid sequence: CASSGGTSTDTQYF.

The CDR3 bases are TGTGCCAGCAGCTTACGCGGGTCGGGGGAGCAGTACTTC. It codes for CASSLRGSGEQYF. The J gene is TRBJ2-7, the V gene TRBV7-9; possible D gene TRBD2, 5 bases. The CDR3 spans 13 residues. V dropped 2 bases and J dropped 7 bases, with 12 bases sitting between them. In germline, CDR1 is SEHNR, CDR2 FQNEAQ (reference sequence).

The chain recombines TRBV7-2 with TRBJ1-2; 7 bases agree with TRBD1. The V segment lost 5 bases and the J segment 7 bases; nucleotides outside the gene matches: 7. Germline CDR1 is SGHTA and CDR2 is FQGNSA. This CDR3 region has 13 residues. This chain's CDR3 is CASSLDRAGGYTF. CDR3 sequence (DNA): TGTGCCAGCAGCCTTGACAGGGCCGGTGGCTACACCTTC.

The chain is built from TRBV27 and TRBJ2-2; TRBD2 aligns across 8 bases. Germline loops: CDR1 MNHEY, CDR2 SMNVEV (reference sequence). J lost 7 bases, V lost 6 bases, and 10 bases had no gene match. There are 15 residues in the CDR3. CDR3 coding DNA: TGTGCCAGCAGCCCGGGGGGGCCCGTTGGCGGGGAGCTGTTTTTT. Protein: CASSPGGPVGGELFF.

This clone was recorded only once. The rearrangement uses TRBV12-3 or TRBV12-4 and TRBJ2-1; 14 nucleotides match TRBD2. The CDR3 extends over 12 amino acids. Trimming took 5 bases from V and 12 from J; bases not matched to a gene: 0. The CDR3 loop is CASSGTSGGQFF. Written as DNA, the CDR3 is TGTGCCAGCAGTGGGACTAGCGGGGGGCAGTTCTTC.

The chain joins TRBV5-1 to TRBJ2-2, with 7 nucleotides matching TRBD2. The CDR3 length is 15 residues. V gave up 0 bases and J gave up 3 bases; unmatched junction bases: 2. The germline V gene encodes CDR1 SGHRS and CDR2 YFSETQ. Written as DNA, the CDR3 is TGCGCCAGCAGCTTGGGACTAGCTGACACCGGGGAGCTGTTTTTT. Its translation is CASSLGLADTGELFF.

This chain links TRBV7-6 with TRBJ1-4, with D maybe TRBD1 (6 bases). Per the germline V gene, CDR1 is SGHVS and CDR2 is FNYEAQ. V was shortened by 1 base and J by 8 bases, with 20 bases between the two germline ends. CDR3 length: 17 residues. CDR3 region: CASSLGLYRDRSEKLFF. The CDR3 nucleotides are TGTGCCAGCAGCTTAGGACTTTACAGGGACCGCTCCGAAAAACTGTTTTTT. Using reference TRBV7-6 and TRBJ1-4 for the parts outside the CDR3, the full variable domain is GAGVSQSPRYKVTKRGQDVALRCDPISGHVSLYWYRQALGQGPEFLTYFNYEAQQDKSGLPNDRFSAERPEGSISTLTIQRTEQRDSAMYRCASSLGLYRDRSEKLFFGSGTQLSVL.